The 16 T cell receptor beta chains below come from one sample, sequenced in a study of T cells in tuberculosis. Assay: immunoSEQ multiplex PCR; the TCRdb copy retains only in-frame clones and omits some. The sample has 30,000 to 35,000 clones; roughly 95% are singletons. Source material: PBMCs. The receptors originated from a donor under 30 with latent tuberculosis or without tuberculosis infection.

This clone was seen a single time. The V and J genes are TRBV10-3 and TRBJ2-7, with D perhaps TRBD2 (6 bases). The V end lost 1 base, the J end lost 2 bases, and 9 bases lay between the germline ends. The CDR3 extends over 14 amino acids. Germline values: CDR1 ENHRY, CDR2 SYGVKD. The CDR3 is CAISELAVPYEQYF. For the CDR3, the DNA is TGTGCCATCAGTGAGTTAGCGGTCCCCTACGAGCAGTACTTC.

This clone was seen a single time. The chain combines TRBV11-2 with TRBJ2-2; 12 positions match TRBD2. Germline trimming cut 4 bases from V and 9 bases from J; bases unmatched to any gene: 12. The V gene's germline CDR1 is SGHAT and CDR2 FQNNGV. This CDR3 comprises 17 residues. Here the CDR3 reads CASSSLRLAGAHRELFF. The CDR3 bases are TGTGCCAGCAGCTCCCTGAGACTAGCGGGGGCGCACCGGGAGCTGTTTTTT.

The chain is built from TRBV5-4 and TRBJ2-7; D may be TRBD1 (5 bases). CDR3 size: 13 residues. Trimming left V 2 bases short and J 1 base short, with 7 bases between. Germline assignment: CDR1 SGHNT and CDR2 YYREEE (reference sequence). The CDR3 here is CASSLGESYEQYF. CDR3 DNA: TGTGCCAGCAGCTTAGGGGAATCCTACGAGCAGTACTTC. The whole variable domain, filled in from reference TRBV5-4 and TRBJ2-7, reads ETGVTQSPTHLIKTRGQQVTLRCSSQSGHNTVSWYQQALGQGPQFIFQYYREEENGRGNFPPRFSGLQFPNYSSELNVNALELDDSALYLCASSLGESYEQYFGPGTRLTVT.

The V and J genes are TRBV19 and TRBJ2-1; 8 bases fit TRBD1. This CDR3 comprises 15 residues. The V gene's germline CDR1 is LNHDA and CDR2 SQIVND (reference sequence). The junction had 9 bases not matched to a gene; V was cut back by 6 bases and J by 5 bases. The CDR3, as DNA: TGTGCCAGTAGCTTTTTCGGACAGGGAAACAATGAGCAGTTCTTC. It encodes CASSFFGQGNNEQFF.

The chain uses TRBV12-5 and TRBJ2-1; maybe TRBD1 (5 bases). The CDR3 is 18 amino acids. The germline V gene encodes CDR1 LGHNT and CDR2 FRNRAP. V lost 2 bases, J lost 0 bases, and 17 bases lay in between. In DNA, the CDR3 is TGTGCTAGTGGTTTGTCCCCTCTGAACAGGCTCTCCTACAATGAGCAGTTCTTC. Translation: CASGLSPLNRLSYNEQFF. Using reference TRBV12-5 and TRBJ2-1 for the parts outside the CDR3, the full variable domain is DARVTQTPRHKVTEMGQEVTMRCQPILGHNTVFWYRQTMMQGLELLAYFRNRAPLDDSGMPKDRFSAEMPDATLATLKIQPSEPRDSAVYFCASGLSPLNRLSYNEQFFGPGTRLTVL.

This clone was seen a single time. The chain is built from TRBV10-2 and TRBJ1-1; TRBD1 matches 9 bases. Germline values: CDR1 WSHSY, CDR2 SAAADI. The CDR3 is 15 residues long. V shed 3 bases, J shed 5 bases, and the junction held 7 bases outside the gene matches. The CDR3 nucleotides are TGCGCCAGCAGTGATCCCGGGACAGGGAGAACTGAAGCTTTCTTT. Residues: CASSDPGTGRTEAFF.

The gene calls are TRBV2 and TRBJ1-2; 8 bases map to TRBD1. The CDR3 has 13 amino acids. Per germline, CDR1 SNHLY and CDR2 FYNNEI. V shed 7 bases, J shed 4 bases, and the junction held 5 bases outside the gene matches. CDR3 loop: CASKDRAFYGYTF. The CDR3 coding sequence is TGTGCCAGCAAGGACAGGGCCTTCTATGGCTACACCTTC. Full variable domain (missing parts from reference TRBV2 and TRBJ1-2): EPEVTQTPSHQVTQMGQEVILRCVPISNHLYFYWYRQILGQKVEFLVSFYNNEISEKSEIFDDQFSVERPDGSNFTLKIRSTKLEDSAMYFCASKDRAFYGYTFGSGTRLTVV.

Concerning this clone itself: A junction boundary mismatches the germline segment, possibly from a read error. The rearrangement uses TRBV6-1 and TRBJ2-1, with D possibly being TRBD1 (6 bases). This CDR3 contains 12 residues. The germline V gene has CDR1 MNHNS and CDR2 SASEGT. CDR3 sequence: CSSAGVWDEQFF. The CDR3 region has the DNA TGTTCCAGTGCAGGGGTTTGGGATGAGCAGTTCTTC.

V is TRBV10-3 and J is TRBJ2-1, with TRBD2 matching 8 bases. Germline V gene lookup returns CDR1 ENHRY and CDR2 SYGVKD. Unmatched junction bases numbered 6, after V lost 6 bases and J lost 2 bases. The CDR3 has 15 residues. CDR3 sequence: CAISSISGAYNEQFF. The CDR3 DNA reads as TGTGCCATCAGCTCTATTAGCGGGGCCTACAATGAGCAGTTCTTC.

The chain couples TRBV7-9 to TRBJ1-1; the D gene is possibly TRBD1 (5 bases). Trimming cost V 1 base and J 4 bases, with 13 bases left between them. The CDR3 sequence is 15 residues long. The germline V gene encodes CDR1 SEHNR and CDR2 FQNEAQ (reference sequence). In DNA form, the CDR3 reads TGTGCCAGCAGCTTAGTGGGGCCGGTGGGCACTGAAGCTTTCTTT. It yields the protein CASSLVGPVGTEAFF.

The CDR3 bases are TGCGGAACGGGGAAGCAAGAGACCCAGTACTTC. Its translation is CGTGKQETQYF. The V call is TRBV20-1, the J call TRBJ2-5; a weak D match, TRBD2 (5 bases). CDR1 is DFQATT and CDR2 is SNEGSKA in the germline V gene (reference sequence). The CDR3 is 11 residues long.

The rearrangement joins TRBV7-9 to TRBJ1-2; the D is unclear. The germline V gene encodes CDR1 SEHNR and CDR2 FQNEAQ (reference sequence). Trimming took off 1 base at V and 6 bases at J, with 15 bases between the two ends. This CDR3 has 15 residues. For the CDR3, the DNA is TGTGCCAGCAGCTTAGAACGGTCGGGAGTTAATGGCTACACCTTC. It is translated as CASSLERSGVNGYTF.

The chain is built from TRBV6-1 and TRBJ1-3; D not resolved. CDR3 size: 15 residues. With 0 bases removed from V and 0 bases from J, the gap between germline ends came to 6 bases. CDR1 is MNHNS and CDR2 is SASEGT in the germline V gene. CDR3 sequence reads: CASSEASVSGNTIYF. The CDR3 nucleotides read TGTGCCAGCAGTGAAGCTTCAGTCTCTGGAAACACCATATATTTT.

The chain carries TRBV10-3 and TRBJ2-3; TRBD2 matches at 9 bases. CDR3 length equals 16 residues. J was trimmed by 1 base and V by 0 bases; bases with no gene match: 2. CDR1 is ENHRY, CDR2 SYGVKD, per germline. CDR3: CAISESKRGGTDTQYF. DNA of the CDR3: TGTGCCATCAGTGAGTCGAAGCGGGGGGGCACAGATACGCAGTATTTT.

The rearrangement links TRBV28 to TRBJ1-2, with 8 bases lining up with TRBD1. In germline, CDR1 is MDHEN, CDR2 SYDVKM. CDR3 length equals 15 residues. V shed 8 bases and J 4 bases; nucleotides not matched to a gene: 12. This chain's CDR3 is CASVVVDREGYGYTF. The DNA of the CDR3 is TGTGCCAGCGTAGTCGTGGACAGGGAGGGCTATGGCTACACCTTC.

The chain is built from TRBV6-6 and TRBJ2-7; 8 positions agree with TRBD1. CDR3 size: 14 residues. The junction had 4 bases not matched to a gene; V was cut back by 4 bases and J by 2 bases. Germline V CDR1 and CDR2: MNHNY, SVGAGI (reference sequence). CDR3 loop: CASSFDRGPYEQYF. CDR3 coding DNA: TGTGCCAGCAGTTTCGACAGGGGCCCCTACGAGCAGTACTTC.